This T cell receptor beta chain appears in the sequencing data of a study of beta chain features in type 1 diabetes. In germline, CDR1 is MNHEY, CDR2 SVGAGI. V lost 7 bases, J lost 5 bases, and 8 bases stayed unmatched. The CDR3 has 14 amino acids. Study results and caveats: The naive, central memory and Treg TCRB repertoires of patients appeared to be more similar to one another than those of healthy donors. Moderately but significantly shorter TCRB CDR3s were found in Type 1 diabetes patients in all four CD4+ subsets.

A word on this clone: The antigen remains unidentified.

Investigators reverse transcribed all isolated RNA, so they sequenced expressed TCRB transcripts. TCRdb keeps only in-frame clones here, not all; method: immunoSEQ multiplex PCR. The sample carries approximately 340,000 clones, about 15% recorded once. The chain carries TRBV6-5 and TRBJ1-1, with 9 nucleotides matching TRBD1. Sequenced input: naive CD4+ T cells from blood. This clonotype originated in a young woman in good health. This chain's CDR3 is CASIRNRGRTEAFF. CDR3 coding DNA: TGTGCCAGCATTAGGAACAGGGGGCGTACTGAAGCTTTCTTT.